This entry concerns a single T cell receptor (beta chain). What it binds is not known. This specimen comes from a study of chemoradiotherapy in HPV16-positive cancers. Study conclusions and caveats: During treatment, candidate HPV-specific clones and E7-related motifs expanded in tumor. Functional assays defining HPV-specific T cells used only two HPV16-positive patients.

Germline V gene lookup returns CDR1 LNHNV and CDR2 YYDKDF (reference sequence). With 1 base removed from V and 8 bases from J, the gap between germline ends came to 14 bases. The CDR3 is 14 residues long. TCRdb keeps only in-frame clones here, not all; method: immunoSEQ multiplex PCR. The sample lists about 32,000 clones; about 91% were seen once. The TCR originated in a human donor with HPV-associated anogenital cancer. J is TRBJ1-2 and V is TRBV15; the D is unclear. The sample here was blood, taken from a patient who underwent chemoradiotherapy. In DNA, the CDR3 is TGTGCCACCAGCAGAGTCGCGGGTTTTGGGGGCTACACCTTC. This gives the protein CATSRVAGFGGYTF.